The 29 T cell receptor beta chains below come from one sample, sequenced in a study of response to subunit inactivated influenza vaccine. TCRdb redid the calling of the RT-PCR reads with MiXCR, one entry per CDR3 protein. The data show hundreds of thousands of distinct CDR3 sequences, about 11% seen once. The same sample was also used in a study of T cells expressing NK-cell markers. That source adds: A 5'RACE template switching approach incorporating UMIs was used to make TCR beta cDNA.

The sample consisted of PBMCs from blood, taken on the day of vaccination. The receptors come from a man aged 50-60 years who received an inactivated influenza vaccine.

The J gene is TRBJ1-1, the V gene TRBV7-3; 8 bases agree with TRBD1. With 5 bases clipped from V and 9 bases from J, the junction kept 8 bases outside the gene matches. The CDR3 runs 13 residues. The V gene's germline CDR1 is SGHTA and CDR2 FQGTGA. The chain's CDR3 is CASSPGTGGKAFF. CDR3 nucleotides: TGTGCCAGCAGCCCCGGGACAGGCGGAAAAGCTTTCTTT.

This clonotype was observed many times. CDR3: CASSLVGPGLAGHTDTQYF. CDR3 sequence (DNA): TGCGCCAGCAGCTTGGTGGGTCCGGGACTAGCGGGACACACAGATACGCAGTATTTT. The chain has TRBV5-1 and TRBJ2-3; 13 bases are a match to TRBD2. Unmatched junction bases numbered 9, after V lost 0 bases and J lost 2 bases. CDR3 length: 19 residues. Germline V gene sequence: CDR1 SGHRS, CDR2 YFSETQ.

The CDR3 DNA follows: TGTGCCAGCAGGCAAGGGACTAGCACCAGCACAGATACGCAGTATTTT. Encoded protein: CASRQGTSTSTDTQYF. The gene calls are TRBV5-5 and TRBJ2-3; 9 nucleotides match TRBD2. Trimming at V came to 5 bases and at J to 0 bases, leaving 7 bases not matched to a gene. In germline, CDR1 is SGHKS, CDR2 YYEKEE (reference sequence). The CDR3 is 16 residues long.

The CDR3 bases are TGCGCCAGCAGCCAAGATCGGTGGCTTAGTGAGAGGGTTAGCTCCTACGAGCAGTACTTC. Its translation: CASSQDRWLSERVSSYEQYF. The V gene is TRBV4-3, the J gene TRBJ2-7, with D perhaps matching TRBD2 (5 bases). Trimming removed 0 bases at V and 0 bases at J, with 24 bases between. Germline CDR1 LGHNA, CDR2 YSLEER. The CDR3 covers 20 residues.

The chain couples TRBV4-3 to TRBJ2-7, with 7 bases aligning to TRBD2. The CDR3 runs 16 residues. Trimming removed 4 bases from V and 1 base from J; junction bases left unmatched: 10. The V gene's germline CDR1 is LGHNA and CDR2 YSLEER. In nucleotides, the CDR3 is TGCGCCAGCAGCCTCAGGCTAGCGGATTCTTCCTACGAGCAGTACTTC. It is translated as CASSLRLADSSYEQYF.

The rearrangement links TRBV20-1 to TRBJ2-7; D remains unclear. The CDR3 is 12 amino acids. The germline V gene has CDR1 DFQATT and CDR2 SNEGSKA (reference sequence). Trimming took 5 bases from V and 10 from J, leaving 18 bases between them. CDR3 coding DNA: TGCAGTGCTCACACGATTTCAGGTTTTCAGTACTTC. Its translation: CSAHTISGFQYF.

The chain has TRBV24-1 and TRBJ2-3; 10 bases are a match to TRBD1. Trimming took 9 bases from V and 3 from J; bases not matched to a gene: 8. The germline V gene has CDR1 KGHDR and CDR2 SFDVKD. CDR3 length equals 15 residues. In DNA form, the CDR3 reads TGTGCCACCGCCATCCGGGACAGGGGAACAGATACGCAGTATTTT. Its translation is CATAIRDRGTDTQYF.

Only a few counts were recorded for this clonotype. This rearrangement joins TRBV9 to TRBJ2-1; 9 positions match TRBD2. The V segment lost 0 bases and the J segment 7 bases; nucleotides outside the gene matches: 11. CDR1 is SGDLS and CDR2 is YYNGEE in the germline V gene. This CDR3 contains 17 residues. The CDR3 DNA is TGTGCCAGCAGCGTAGCTACGGGGCTAGCGGGACCAAATGAGCAGTTCTTC. Translated: CASSVATGLAGPNEQFF. Drawing the rest from reference TRBV9 and TRBJ2-1, the complete variable domain is DSGVTQTPKHLITATGQRVTLRCSPRSGDLSVYWYQQSLDQGLQFLIQYYNGEERAKGNILERFSAQQFPDLHSELNLSSLELGDSALYFCASSVATGLAGPNEQFFGPGTRLTVL.

This chain uses TRBV12-3 or TRBV12-4 with TRBJ1-1, with 10 nucleotides matching TRBD1. This CDR3 comprises 14 residues. After removal of 5 bases from V and 7 bases from J, the junction contained 7 bases not matched to a gene. The CDR3, as DNA: TGTGCCAGCAGTCCTAGGGACAGGGGCTTTGAAGCTTTCTTT. Translation: CASSPRDRGFEAFF.

This sequence joins TRBV6-2 or TRBV6-3 and TRBJ2-2; 7 nucleotides line up with TRBD1. The CDR3 has 15 amino acids. CDR1 and CDR2 from the germline V gene are MNHEY and SVGEGT. The ends lost 6 bases at V and 4 bases at J; junction bases unmatched: 8. The chain's CDR3 is CASSKGARRTGELFF. CDR3 coding DNA: TGTGCCAGCAGCAAGGGGGCGCGGCGCACCGGGGAGCTGTTTTTT.

As concerns this clonotype: With a much larger clone just one base away, this may be a read error. This sequence joins TRBV5-8 and TRBJ2-5, with D possibly matching TRBD2 (5 bases). The CDR3 is 14 amino acids. CDR1 is SGHTS, CDR2 YDEGEE, per germline. In nucleotides, the CDR3 is TGTGCCAGCTGCTTTGGGCTAGGCGGAGGGACCCAGTACTTC. Protein product: CASCFGLGGGTQYF.

The chain combines TRBV6-2 or TRBV6-3 with TRBJ2-7; D may be TRBD1 or TRBD2 (6 bases each). In germline, CDR1 is MNHEY, CDR2 SVGEGT. With 2 bases removed from V and 2 bases from J, the gap between germline ends came to 22 bases. There are 18 residues in the CDR3. The CDR3 reads CASSYEGGSGRNPYEQYF. Written as DNA, the CDR3 is TGTGCCAGCAGTTACGAGGGGGGATCGGGCAGGAATCCCTACGAGCAGTACTTC.

The chain employs TRBV28 and TRBJ2-5; TRBD1 matches 8 bases. Germline assignment: CDR1 MDHEN and CDR2 SYDVKM. J gave up 1 base and V 5 bases, and 9 bases lay outside the gene matches. This CDR3 has 16 amino acids. CDR3 coding DNA: TGTGCCAGCAGTAATGGACAGGGCCCCATCCAAGAGACCCAGTACTTC. Protein sequence: CASSNGQGPIQETQYF.

J is TRBJ2-2 and V is TRBV6-5, with D tentatively TRBD1 (6 bases). CDR3 size: 18 residues. V dropped 2 bases and J dropped 4 bases, with 20 bases sitting between them. Germline CDR1 and CDR2: MNHEY and SVGAGI. CDR3 DNA: TGTGCCAGCAGTTACGGGATAGGACAGCTAAAGGGCACCGGGGAGCTGTTTTTT. Protein product: CASSYGIGQLKGTGELFF.

In this sample, this clonotype turned up a few times. The chain carries TRBV5-1 and TRBJ2-7; D uncertain. V was shortened by 5 bases and J by 0 bases, with 15 bases between the two germline ends. The CDR3 extends over 15 amino acids. Germline loops: CDR1 SGHRS, CDR2 YFSETQ. The chain's CDR3 is CASRKWGESSYEQYF. In DNA form, the CDR3 reads TGCGCCAGCAGAAAATGGGGTGAGAGCTCCTACGAGCAGTACTTC.

This clonotype has just a few counts. The V gene is TRBV5-5, the J gene TRBJ1-5; possible D gene TRBD1, 5 bases. The V and J ends lost 0 bases and 0 bases respectively, with 10 bases between them. This CDR3 has 16 residues. Germline CDR1 reads SGHKS; CDR2 reads YYEKEE (reference sequence). The DNA for the CDR3 is TGTGCCAGCAGCTTGGAGGCAGGGTATAGCAATCAGCCCCAGCATTTT. It is translated as CASSLEAGYSNQPQHF.

The chain recombines TRBV10-3 with TRBJ2-1; a possible D gene is TRBD1 (6 bases). V was trimmed by 6 bases and J by 8 bases, leaving 20 bases between them. The CDR3 contains 15 residues. Germline CDR1 ENHRY, CDR2 SYGVKD. In DNA form, the CDR3 reads TGTGCCATCAGAGAAGACAGGAGGAGTACCCATGAGCAGTTCTTC. Translating it yields CAIREDRRSTHEQFF.

This clonotype was seen a few times. The rearrangement joins TRBV30 to TRBJ2-1; D may be TRBD1 or TRBD2 (5 bases each). The CDR3 is 13 residues long. Germline CDR1 and CDR2: GTSNPN and SVGIG (reference sequence). V was trimmed by 0 bases and J by 15 bases, leaving 18 bases between them. CDR3 region: CAWSVSNTGAAFF. The CDR3 region has the DNA TGTGCCTGGAGTGTTTCCAACACCGGGGCCGCGTTCTTC.

The chain carries TRBV3-1 and TRBJ1-2; tentative D call: TRBD1 (6 bases). The CDR3 consists of 14 residues. The germline CDR1 and CDR2 sequences are LGHDT and YNNKEL (reference sequence). Trimming removed 6 bases from V and 2 bases from J, with 13 bases in between. The CDR3 protein is CASSPWGHNYGYTF. In DNA, the CDR3 is TGTGCCAGCAGTCCCTGGGGGCACAACTATGGCTACACCTTC.

The CDR3 bases are TGTGCCAGCAGCCAGACCACTGAAGCTTTCTTT. Translated: CASSQTTEAFF. The V gene is TRBV6-2 or TRBV6-3, the J gene TRBJ1-1, with no clear D. Looked up from germline, CDR1 is MNHEY and CDR2 is SVGEGT. V lost 6 bases and J lost 4, with 6 bases in between. There are 11 residues in the CDR3.

The chain joins TRBV20-1 to TRBJ2-7; the match to TRBD2 covers 7 bases. The germline V gene encodes CDR1 DFQATT and CDR2 SNEGSKA (reference sequence). Trimming cost V 2 bases and J 6 bases; bases outside gene matches: 22. This CDR3 comprises 18 residues. The CDR3 reads CSARNEGGGGSLSPEQYF. CDR3 DNA sequence: TGCAGTGCTAGAAACGAGGGTGGCGGGGGAAGCCTTAGTCCCGAGCAGTACTTC.

This clonotype was seen many times. The gene calls are TRBV5-1 and TRBJ2-5; no firm D call. Trimming cost V 5 bases and J 2 bases, with 13 bases left between them. This CDR3 has 14 amino acids. Germline CDR1 and CDR2: SGHRS and YFSETQ. The DNA for the CDR3 is TGCGCCAGCAGGTCCCTCCCAACTCAAGAGACCCAGTACTTC. This encodes CASRSLPTQETQYF.

This clonotype occurred a few times. The rearrangement uses TRBV29-1 and TRBJ2-3, with D maybe TRBD1 (5 bases). CDR3 length: 12 residues. Germline loops: CDR1 SQVTM, CDR2 ANQGSEA. V lost 0 bases, J lost 14 bases, and 15 bases lay in between. The CDR3 sequence: CSVEELRGWMYF. The CDR3 nucleotides are TGCAGCGTTGAAGAGTTAAGGGGTTGGATGTATTTT.

This sequence joins TRBV6-2 or TRBV6-3 and TRBJ2-1; D call uncertain. V lost 8 bases, J lost 1 base, and 6 bases lay in between. The CDR3 contains 12 residues. Germline V CDR1 and CDR2: MNHEY, SVGEGT. The CDR3 protein is CASGPSYNEQFF. The CDR3 DNA is TGTGCCAGCGGGCCATCCTACAATGAGCAGTTCTTC.

This rearrangement joins TRBV18 to TRBJ2-1; D is perhaps TRBD2 (6 bases). Trimming cost V 4 bases and J 1 base, with 11 bases left between them. Germline V gene sequence: CDR1 KGHSH, CDR2 LQKENI. This CDR3 region has 15 residues. This chain's CDR3 is CASSREVRSYNEQFF. The CDR3, as DNA: TGTGCCAGCTCACGGGAGGTGCGGTCCTACAATGAGCAGTTCTTC. Together with reference TRBV18 and TRBJ2-1, the CDR3 gives the full variable domain: NAGVMQNPRHLVRRRGQEARLRCSPMKGHSHVYWYRQLPEEGLKFMVYLQKENIIDESGMPKERFSAEFPKEGPSILRIQQVVRGDSAAYFCASSREVRSYNEQFFGPGTRLTVL.

At least ten counts were recorded for this clonotype. The V gene is TRBV28, the J gene TRBJ2-5; D is ambiguous. Germline V gene lookup returns CDR1 MDHEN and CDR2 SYDVKM. This CDR3 region has 14 residues. Between the trimmed V and J ends, which lost 5 bases and 3 bases, there was a span of 13 bases. The CDR3 here is CASSLPRGEETQYF. The CDR3, as DNA: TGTGCCAGCAGTCTCCCTCGCGGTGAAGAGACCCAGTACTTC. The entire variable domain, with the rest obtained from reference TRBV28 and TRBJ2-5, is as follows: DVKVTQSSRYLVKRTGEKVFLECVQDMDHENMFWYRQDPGLGLRLIYFSYDVKMKEKGDIPEGYSVSREKKERFSLILESASTNQTSMYLCASSLPRGEETQYFGPGTRLLVL.

The table lists this clonotype with a few counts. The gene calls are TRBV11-2 and TRBJ2-7; 9 bases line up with TRBD2. V dropped 5 bases and J dropped 4; count of bases not matched to a gene: 15. The CDR3 totals 17 residues. Germline CDR1 is SGHAT and CDR2 is FQNNGV. The CDR3 sequence: CASSPRGVVAGVYEQYF. The DNA of the CDR3 is TGTGCCAGCAGCCCAAGGGGGGTCGTAGCGGGAGTATACGAGCAGTACTTC.

There are a few counts of this clonotype. J is TRBJ2-5 and V is TRBV5-1; 9 bases align to TRBD1. The CDR3 is made up of 15 amino acids. V was clipped by 0 bases and J by 5 bases; unmatched bases: 5. The germline CDR1 and CDR2 sequences are SGHRS and YFSETQ. The CDR3 protein is CASSLGTGVSETQYF. CDR3 DNA: TGCGCCAGCAGCTTGGGGACAGGGGTATCCGAGACCCAGTACTTC. Full variable domain (rest looked up from reference TRBV5-1 and TRBJ2-5): KAGVTQTPRYLIKTRGQQVTLSCSPISGHRSVSWYQQTPGQGLQFLFEYFSETQRNKGNFPGRFSGRQFSNSRSEMNVSTLELGDSALYLCASSLGTGVSETQYFGPGTRLLVL.

This clonotype was counted only a few times. The chain couples TRBV5-1 to TRBJ2-1, with 9 bases that match TRBD2. Trimming cost V 4 bases and J 3 bases; bases outside gene matches: 8. CDR1 is SGHRS, CDR2 YFSETQ, per germline. The CDR3 consists of 16 residues. Here the CDR3 DNA reads TGCGCCAGCAGCCTGACTAGCGGCCGGGTCTACAATGAGCAGTTCTTC. It is translated as CASSLTSGRVYNEQFF.